These T cell receptor beta chains were read from a single sample in a study of cytomegalovirus exposure and HLA in healthy donors. Libraries were prepared by immunoSEQ multiplex PCR; TCRdb keeps only in-frame clonotypes and omits some of them. The sample has about 180,000 clones; around 79% are singletons. Sequencing used PBMCs. These receptors all stem from a man aged 35-49 years in good health and CMV-seropositive. The CDR3 runs from the conserved cysteine through the conserved F or W. The D gene is left open where the match is weak. Clone size is not always given. Where it is, it says once, few, many or a class for expanded clones.

v_call	clone_size	j_call	d_call	cdr3_aa	cdr3_nt
TRBV10-3	once	TRBJ2-7	NA	CAISKGANEQYF	TGTGCCATCTCCAAGGGAGCTAACGAGCAGTACTTC
TRBV6-5	NA	TRBJ2-7	TRBD2	CASSKRLAGAHEQYF	TGTGCCAGCAGTAAGAGACTAGCGGGAGCTCACGAGCAGTACTTC
TRBV18	NA	TRBJ1-4	NA	CASSPFSPSGNEKLFF	TGTGCCAGCTCACCCTTTTCACCGTCGGGTAATGAAAAACTGTTTTTT
TRBV7-9	NA	TRBJ2-7	NA	CASSSWGTGHYEQYF	TGTGCCAGCAGCTCGTGGGGTACAGGACACTACGAGCAGTACTTC
TRBV19	NA	TRBJ1-5	TRBD1	CASSTRTGAKPQHF	TGTGCCAGTAGTACAAGGACAGGGGCAAAGCCCCAGCATTTT
TRBV19	NA	TRBJ1-5	TRBD1	CASSDRGVNSNQPQHF	TGTGCCAGTAGTGACAGGGGGGTCAATAGCAATCAGCCCCAGCATTTT
TRBV4-2	NA	TRBJ1-6	TRBD1	CASSQEGQRILNSPLHF	TGTGCCAGCAGCCAAGAGGGACAGCGGATTCTTAATTCACCCCTCCACTTT
TRBV6-5	NA	TRBJ2-3	NA	CASSFTQTRTDTQYF	TGTGCCAGCAGTTTCACCCAGACTAGAACAGATACGCAGTATTTT
TRBV9	NA	TRBJ2-7	TRBD1	CASSSRDSSYEQYF	TGTGCCAGCAGTTCCCGGGACAGCTCCTACGAGCAGTACTTC
TRBV11-2	NA	TRBJ2-2	NA	CASSLLGRAAGELFF	TGTGCCAGCAGCTTACTAGGTCGAGCTGCCGGGGAGCTGTTTTTT
TRBV16	NA	TRBJ2-7	NA	CASSQSMSEQYF	TGTGCCAGCAGCCAATCCATGAGCGAGCAGTACTTC
TRBV5-1	NA	TRBJ2-7	NA	CASSSDRFYEQYF	TGCGCCAGCAGCTCGGACAGATTCTACGAGCAGTACTTC
TRBV28	once	TRBJ2-7	TRBD2	CASSRGLAVPLPLSSEQYF	TGTGCCAGCAGCAGGGGACTAGCGGTCCCGTTACCCCTGTCCTCCGAGCAGTACTTC
TRBV28	NA	TRBJ2-3	TRBD2	CASSSPPRLAGSTDTQYF	TGTGCCAGCAGTTCACCCCCCCGACTAGCGGGCTCCACAGATACGCAGTATTTT